This T cell receptor (beta chain) is drawn from a study of identical twins. MiXCR, run by TCRdb on the 5' RACE reads, gives a single entry per CDR3 protein. Counted here are about 700,000 distinct CDR3 sequences, about 9.4% occurring once; the ten biggest clones make up around 0.98%. J was trimmed by 2 bases and V by 0 bases; bases with no gene match: 7. Germline loops: CDR1 SGHDN, CDR2 FVKESK. This CDR3 has 18 residues. The same sample was also used in a study of yellow fever vaccine responses in identical twins.

The J gene is TRBJ2-7, the V gene TRBV14; 13 bases fit TRBD2. The sample taken for sequencing was PBMCs. This TCR was sampled from a young woman in good health. CDR3 sequence reads: CASSQEGLAGYRPYEQYF. The CDR3 DNA sequence: TGTGCCAGCAGCCAAGAGGGACTAGCGGGATACCGACCCTACGAGCAGTACTTC.